These T cell receptor beta chains were read from a single sample in a study of molecular identifiers for immune sequencing clone quantification. One entry per CDR3 protein, called by TCRdb with MiXCR from the PCR reads. The data contain 35,000 or so distinct CDR3 sequences, approximately 20% of them singletons. The sequenced sample was naive CD8+ T cells from blood, with Jurkat cell RNA spiked in. The receptors shown here come from a human donor in good health. Some libraries in this study had Jurkat cell RNA spiked in. The conserved cysteine and the conserved F or W are not part of the CDR3 here. Some rows mark clone size as missing; the rest say once, few, many or name a class of expanded clone.

J,V,size,CDR3
TRBJ2-2,TRBV6-1,many,ASTYRSTGELF
TRBJ2-7,TRBV7-9,many,ASSLVGLPVEQY
TRBJ2-7,TRBV30,many,AWSEKQGYEQY
TRBJ2-3,TRBV19,many,ASSIGQFLDTQY
TRBJ1-1,TRBV7-9,many,ASSPSGTYEAF
TRBJ2-3,TRBV27,many,ASSLGVALQSDTQY
TRBJ2-3,TRBV29-1,many,SVPGLAGLNRGTQY
TRBJ2-5,TRBV19,many,ASSTSGKAGKETQY
TRBJ1-5,TRBV28,many,ASSPQGVNQPQH
TRBJ2-7,TRBV28,medium-sized,ASSLRLAVYEQY
TRBJ1-2,TRBV24-1,many,ATSDHRQGVAGYT
TRBJ2-5,TRBV28,.,ASSLVVSPAGETQY
TRBJ2-1,TRBV20-1,many,SARDTGKSSYNEQF
TRBJ2-1,TRBV6-1,.,ASSEFVPSSYNEQF
TRBJ2-1,TRBV24-1,many,ATSGLLPAEQF
TRBJ2-3,TRBV10-2,few,ASSSASILTDTQY
TRBJ2-7,TRBV7-9,.,ASSITVYQEQY
TRBJ1-2,TRBV4-3,many,ASSQATANYGYT
TRBJ2-3,TRBV5-1,many,ASSFGQGSADTQY
TRBJ2-7,TRBV28,many,ASSDDRVSYEQY
TRBJ2-5,TRBV2,few,ASRGGYETQY
TRBJ2-2,TRBV4-3,few,ASSLSTGELF
TRBJ2-7,TRBV27,many,ASRLTGAYEQY
TRBJ2-3,TRBV7-2,many,ASSFPVRGPHTDTQY
TRBJ1-1,TRBV28,.,ASLGTGTEAF
TRBJ2-3,TRBV6-1,.,ASSIRDRREDTQY
TRBJ2-2,TRBV7-9,once,TSKGTPTGELF
TRBJ2-1,TRBV9,many,ASSVVSGSYNEQF